Described below is a single TCR beta chain sequence and its context. Its target antigen remains unknown. Per-nucleotide qualities are absent, and no much larger clonotype sits a single base away. The V end loses 4 bases and the J end loses 5 bases, and a stretch of 14 bases separates them. The CDR3, from cysteine to phenylalanine, totals 14 residues. Just CDR3 DNA is preserved here, 42 bases in frame from base 1. Reading the germline V gene gives CDR1 SGHTA and CDR2 FQGNSA. To prepare the library, 5' RACE was applied. Sequencing instrument: Illumina HiSeq 2500. A second PCR of roughly 6 to 11 cycles was run with a J-beta primer mix and a sample-barcoded 5' primer. A unique molecular identifier was introduced onto each TCR beta cDNA molecule by a template-switch 5' adaptor carrying 12 random nucleotides. Each sample yielded at least 2.5 million CDR3-containing paired-end reads. First-strand cDNA synthesis was performed from all RNA using the Mint cDNA synthesis kit, with priming by a TRBC-specific oligonucleotide. Following uracil-DNA glycosylase treatment, a first 18-cycle PCR with universal primers M1SS and BC2_uni_R was performed on all cDNA. In the original analysis: For normalization, 1 million high-quality reads were randomly selected from each sample, with every read carrying a distinct molecular identifier. Instead of being binned into consensus sequences, reads that shared molecular identifiers were thrown out. CDR3 identification, clonotype clustering and error correction used MiTCR with a Q25 quality threshold and the strictest error-elimination algorithm. A nonparametric unseen species model with Euler transformation was used to estimate a lower bound on total TCR beta diversity. The public reads were quality trimmed at Q25 with fastp and then assembled into clones with MiXCR by TCRdb, keeping productive beta chains. Entries that share a CDR3 protein sequence are merged under the most common genes and DNA. TCRdb, not the authors, supplied the V and J calls. The sample profile shows about 1.4 million distinct CDR3 sequences; approximately 63% of them were found once. 5% to 7% of the sample lies in the top ten.

Systemically healthy Caucasian individuals from Russia, around 38 in total and aged about 6 to 95 years, were included as donors. Each donor gave approximately 9.3 milliliters of peripheral blood, collected into EDTA-treated Vacutainer tubes. Ficoll-Paque density-gradient centrifugation was used to isolate PBMCs, with at least 6.5 million obtained per sample. Trizol reagent was used to extract total RNA from the PBMCs, yielding at least 6 micrograms per sample. For every donor, an aliquot of PBMCs went through flow cytometry to measure the percentages of naive CD45RAhigh/CD27high T cells. The source of the sample is a study of blood T cells in healthy people across ages (dated by TCRdb to 2015 to 2017). About the study as a whole: Template switching captured roughly one uniquely barcoded TCR beta cDNA molecule per two T cells in model experiments. Age-related changes in TCR beta repertoire diversity were measured in the study by deep sequencing normalized with unique cDNA molecular identifiers. Four age groups were formed from the donors: young (average 16 years), middle-aged (approximately 42), aged (62) and long-lived (roughly 81). Donors of different ages were randomly distributed across sequencing lanes to avoid experimental bias. Using the same blood draw, the study looked at two additional independent replicas of 1 million unique cDNA reads for two donors, one aged 18 to 30 and the other aged 80 or older.

What the authors observed across the whole study: There was a strong correlation between observed TCR beta diversity and the percentage of naive T cells measured by flow cytometry. Bulk unsorted PBMC profiling prevented conclusive comparison of naive and antigen-experienced compartments. Observed TCR beta diversity per million T cells fell roughly linearly with age, and a significant reduction was already apparent by age around 39. Total diversity estimates from one million sequenced T cells were considered lower bounds and underestimates. Because the CMV infection status of the donors was unknown, age-related changes in expanded clonotypes may potentially have been confounded. Compared with the aged group, the long-lived group had more naive CD4+ T cells, fewer expanded clones and increased TCR diversity, suggesting age selection.

This receptor was identified in a young man in good health. The chain is encoded by TRBV7-2 joined to TRBJ2-5, with no D gene named confidently. The sequenced sample was blood. The CDR3: CASSSNAGRETQYF. The sequenced DNA: TGTGCCAGCAGCTCCAACGCCGGTCGGGAGACCCAGTACTTC.